A selection of T cell receptor beta chains follows, all from one sample in a study of response to subunit inactivated influenza vaccine. TCRdb used MiXCR to reprocess the RT-PCR reads, holding one entry per CDR3 protein. The sample has about 780,000 distinct CDR3 sequences, under 20% seen once. The sample consisted of PBMCs from blood, taken 5 to 6 days after vaccination. These receptors were obtained from a man aged 50-59 years who received an inactivated influenza vaccine. Both conserved end residues are part of each CDR3. D genes are given only for firm matches. Expanded clones are given a class, and other clones once, few, many or no size at all.

J gene: TRBJ2-2
V gene: TRBV28
clone size: NA
D gene: NA
CDR3 DNA: TGTGCCAGCAGTTCCTCCGGGACGGCGAGGCGCGGGGAGCTGTTTTTT
CDR3 protein: CASSSSGTARRGELFF

J gene: TRBJ2-7
V gene: TRBV3-1
clone size: few
D gene: NA
CDR3 DNA: TGTGCCAGCAGCCATGGTGGGTGGAATTACGAGCAGTACTTC
CDR3 protein: CASSHGGWNYEQYF

J gene: TRBJ2-1
V gene: TRBV12-3/TRBV12-4
clone size: few
D gene: TRBD2
CDR3 DNA: TGTGCCAGCAGTTTCGTCACTAGCGCCTCCGATGAGCAGTTCTTC
CDR3 protein: CASSFVTSASDEQFF

J gene: TRBJ2-7
V gene: TRBV6-1
clone size: few
D gene: TRBD2
CDR3 DNA: TGTGCCAGCAGGAGTAATAGCGGGGGTCGAGACTACGAGCAGTACTTC
CDR3 protein: CASRSNSGGRDYEQYF

J gene: TRBJ2-1
V gene: TRBV7-2
clone size: few
D gene: NA
CDR3 DNA: TGTGCCAGCAGCAGACAGGTACAGAATGAGCAGTTCTTC
CDR3 protein: CASSRQVQNEQFF

J gene: TRBJ2-1
V gene: TRBV21-1
clone size: few
D gene: NA
CDR3 DNA: TGTGCCAGCCCGATCCCAGGGATTAGGTACAATGAGCAGTTCTTC
CDR3 protein: CASPIPGIRYNEQFF

J gene: TRBJ2-3
V gene: TRBV20-1
clone size: NA
D gene: TRBD2
CDR3 DNA: TGCAGTGGCCGGGGGGGCGGGGGCACAGATACGCAGTATTTT
CDR3 protein: CSGRGGGGTDTQYF

J gene: TRBJ1-2
V gene: TRBV12-3/TRBV12-4
clone size: NA
D gene: NA
CDR3 DNA: TGTGCCAGCAGCTTTGCCCAGGGCCAGGGGGGCTACACCTTC
CDR3 protein: CASSFAQGQGGYTF

J gene: TRBJ1-6
V gene: TRBV20-1
clone size: NA
D gene: NA
CDR3 DNA: TGCAGTGCTAGAGGGATCCTATTCTCCTATAATTCACCCCTCCACTTT
CDR3 protein: CSARGILFSYNSPLHF

J gene: TRBJ2-6
V gene: TRBV27
clone size: few
D gene: NA
CDR3 DNA: TGTGCCAGCAAATTGGGATCTGGGGCCAACGTCCTGACTTTC
CDR3 protein: CASKLGSGANVLTF

J gene: TRBJ2-5
V gene: TRBV24-1
clone size: NA
D gene: NA
CDR3 DNA: TGTGCCACCAGTGATCCAAGTCAAGAGACCCAGTACTTC
CDR3 protein: CATSDPSQETQYF

J gene: TRBJ1-2
V gene: TRBV7-2
clone size: few
D gene: TRBD1
CDR3 DNA: TGTGCCAGCAGCTTACAGACAGGGAACTATGGCTACACCTTC
CDR3 protein: CASSLQTGNYGYTF